Sequencing of this T cell receptor beta chain was carried out in a study of T cell repertoires in cytomegalovirus infection. Overall study results and limits: Clonotypes of TCR beta that were HLA-C-restricted and CMV-specific dominated the ex vivo response. CMV carriers having the relevant HLA were flagged by cumulative public TCR beta family frequency.

The CDR3 has 16 amino acids. Germline values: CDR1 SGHKS, CDR2 YYEKEE (reference sequence). Trimming at V came to 3 bases and at J to 7 bases, leaving 7 bases not matched to a gene. A few counts support this clonotype. Its antigen is still unknown. TCRdb reprocessed the reads via MiXCR and lists one record per CDR3 protein. This table has roughly 170,000 distinct CDR3 sequences, 20% to 25% appearing once. Here the sequenced sample was CD8+ T cells from cultured PBMCs, taken from culture after CMV antigen stimulation. The TCR was taken from a human donor in good health (CMV status not recorded). Some clones in this sample may be carry-over from other donors' samples. V and J are TRBV5-5 and TRBJ2-7; 16 positions match TRBD2. CDR3 nucleotide sequence: TGTGCCAGCAGCTGGGGACTAGCGGGGGGGCGACGTGAGCAGTACTTC. Protein: CASSWGLAGGRREQYF.